The entry that follows covers one T cell receptor (beta chain) sequence. What it recognizes is unknown. Each CDR3 protein gets one entry after TCRdb re-called the reads with MiXCR. Among around 180,000 distinct CDR3 sequences listed, about 21% were seen once. This sample stems from a study of T cell repertoires in cytomegalovirus infection. Background on the study: Through public TCR beta signatures, both CMV infection and matching HLA type were indicated.

There are 15 residues in the CDR3. With V trimmed by 3 bases and J by 4 bases, 5 bases remained unmatched. The germline gives CDR1 DFQATT, CDR2 SNEGSKA (reference sequence). The study, taken as a whole, reports: Predominance within the ex vivo response was attributable to HLA-C-restricted CMV-specific TCR beta clonotypes.

The TCR comes from a human donor in good health (CMV status not recorded). Some clones in this sample may be carry-over from other donors' samples. The sequencing input was PBMCs. The V and J genes are TRBV20-1 and TRBJ1-4; 10 nucleotides align to TRBD1. The CDR3 DNA reads TGCAGTGCTAGGCCGGGACAGGGGATTAATGAAAAACTGTTTTTT. Translation gives CSARPGQGINEKLFF.